This TCR beta chain was identified during a study of blood T cell repertoires in COVID-19. In the study overall: COVID-19 samples collected from the United States, Italy and Spain covered acute and convalescent phases. T cells, B-cell-depleted T cells, or PBMCs provided the cDNA or gDNA that served as material.

In its sample, this clone was seen a few times. As handled by the study authors: Cell counts per sample came from amplifying reference gene primers. Some clones are missing from TCRdb's copy, which holds only in-frame ones; the method was immunoSEQ multiplex PCR. That table furnishes V, J and clone size, whereas the DNA furnished D and trimming. Here the sample spans 150,000 to 180,000 clones, about four fifths being singletons. With 5 bases removed from V and 4 bases from J, the gap between germline ends came to 8 bases. The CDR3 consists of 12 residues. Germline V lookup: CDR1 SGHAT, CDR2 FQNNGV. The chain uses TRBV11-2 and TRBJ1-1, with D maybe TRBD1 (6 bases). This sequence was found in a woman aged 60 to 75 with acute or convalescent COVID-19. Input material: peripheral blood. CDR3 DNA: TGTGCCAGCAGCCCCAGGGGCACTGAAGCTTTCTTT. Its translation is CASSPRGTEAFF.